This TCR beta chain is from a study of shared clonotypes between healthy human individuals. Study-wide points: Naive CD4 clonotypes were shared across a handful of donors at about 5%. Sampling covered nothing but blood. Tissue TCR repertoires likely differ from those found in blood. Relative to memory subsets, naive subsets generally showed larger estimated richness. Limited genetic and exposure-history diversity came from having few donors.

It was CD45RO-negative cells, positively selected for CCR7, that made up naive CD8 cells, with terminally differentiated effector memory CD45RA+ cells excluded. The CDR3 loop spans 13 amino acids. The ends were cut back, 0 bases at V and 8 bases at J, with 12 bases in the middle. CDR1 is SGDLS, CDR2 YYNGEE, per germline. As regards this clone: Antigen unknown.

Clones were sequenced by immunoSEQ multiplex PCR, and TCRdb holds only the in-frame ones, with some missing. The sample includes about 700,000 clones, around 92% of them seen just once. V usage is TRBV9 and J usage is TRBJ2-7; D is uncertain. Sequencing was done on a sample of naive CD8+ T cells sorted from blood. The clonotype comes from a man aged 30-40 years in good health. The CDR3 here is CASSVGGGTKQYF. DNA of the CDR3: TGTGCCAGCAGCGTAGGCGGCGGCACCAAGCAGTACTTC.